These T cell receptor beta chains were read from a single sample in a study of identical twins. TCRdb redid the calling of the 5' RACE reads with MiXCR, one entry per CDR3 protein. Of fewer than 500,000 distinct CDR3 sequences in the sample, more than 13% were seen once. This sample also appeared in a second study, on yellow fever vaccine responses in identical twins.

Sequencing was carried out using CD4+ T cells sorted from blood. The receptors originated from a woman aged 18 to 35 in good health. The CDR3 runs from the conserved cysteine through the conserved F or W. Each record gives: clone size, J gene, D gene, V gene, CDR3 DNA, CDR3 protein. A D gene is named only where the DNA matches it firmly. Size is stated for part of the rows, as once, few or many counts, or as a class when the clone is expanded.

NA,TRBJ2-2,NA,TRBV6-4,TGTGCCAGCAAACTCCTCCAGGGCACCGGGGAGCTGTTTTTT,CASKLLQGTGELFF
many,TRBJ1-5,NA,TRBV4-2,TGTGCCAGCAGCCAAGATGCGGGGATCAATCAGCCCCAGCATTTT,CASSQDAGINQPQHF
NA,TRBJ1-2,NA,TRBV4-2,TGTGCCAGCAGCCCCGGACTGGGAAACTATGGCTACACCTTC,CASSPGLGNYGYTF
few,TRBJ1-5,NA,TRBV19,TGTGCCAGTAGTATATCGGGACAATTAGTGGGGCAGCCCCAGCATTTT,CASSISGQLVGQPQHF
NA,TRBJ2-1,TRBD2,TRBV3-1,TGTGCCAGCAGCCTACTAGCGGAGAGCTCCTACAATGAGCAGTTCTTC,CASSLLAESSYNEQFF
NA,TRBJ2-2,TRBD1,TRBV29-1,TGCAGCGTCACCAGACAGGGCGAGAACACCGGGGAGCTGTTTTTT,CSVTRQGENTGELFF
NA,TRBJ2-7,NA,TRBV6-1,TGTGCCAGTACAGGTCTTAGCTCCTACGAGCAGTACTTC,CASTGLSSYEQYF
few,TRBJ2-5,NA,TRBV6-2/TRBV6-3,TGTGCCAGCAGTTACTGGAAAGAGACCCAGTACTTC,CASSYWKETQYF
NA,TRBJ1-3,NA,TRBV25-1,TGTGCCAGCAGGGATGCGGGCGAAGGAAACACCATATATTTT,CASRDAGEGNTIYF
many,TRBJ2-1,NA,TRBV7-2,TGTGCCAGCAGCTTAGGGCCTCACAATGAGCAGTTCTTC,CASSLGPHNEQFF
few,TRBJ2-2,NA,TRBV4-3,TGCGCCAGCAGCCAAGGACAGATGGGAGGACGCACCGGGGAGCTGTTTTTT,CASSQGQMGGRTGELFF
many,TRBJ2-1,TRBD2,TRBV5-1,TGCGCCAGCAGCCTTCGGACTAGCGGGAGGACCTTCTACAATGAGCAGTTCTTC,CASSLRTSGRTFYNEQFF
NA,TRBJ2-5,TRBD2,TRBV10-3,TGTGCCATCAGTGGTTCGGGACTAGCGGATCCCGACCAAGAGACCCAGTACTTC,CAISGSGLADPDQETQYF
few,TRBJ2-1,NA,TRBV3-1,TGTGCCAGCAGCCAAGATTCTACTCGGGTTTTTGGAAATGAGCAGTTCTTC,CASSQDSTRVFGNEQFF
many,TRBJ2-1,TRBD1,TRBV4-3,TGCGCCAGCAGCCTCGGGACAGGGGGGATCAATGAGCAGTTCTTC,CASSLGTGGINEQFF
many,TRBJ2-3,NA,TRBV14,TGTGCCAGCAGCCAATATCCAGATACGCAGTATTTT,CASSQYPDTQYF
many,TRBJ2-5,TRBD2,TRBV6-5,TGTGCCAGCAGTTATGAGACTAGCGGGAGAGAGACCCAGTACTTC,CASSYETSGRETQYF
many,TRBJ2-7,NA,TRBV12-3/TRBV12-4,TGTGCCAGCAGTTTGGACCCATCCCGCTACGAGCAGTACTTC,CASSLDPSRYEQYF
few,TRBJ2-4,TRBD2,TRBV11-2,TGTGCCAGCAGCTTAGGGGGACTAGCGGGAGCATACAAAAACATTCAGTACTTC,CASSLGGLAGAYKNIQYF
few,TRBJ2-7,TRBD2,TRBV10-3,TGTGCCGCCACGGGGCTAGCGGGCCACGAGCAGTACTTC,CAATGLAGHEQYF
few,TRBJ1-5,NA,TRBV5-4,TGTGCCAGCAGTTCCGGGGGCGTGAGCAATCAGCCCCAGCATTTT,CASSSGGVSNQPQHF
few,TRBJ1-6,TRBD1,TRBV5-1,TGCGCCAGCAGCTTGGATACGCGAGCGGGACAGAATAATTCACCCCTCCACTTT,CASSLDTRAGQNNSPLHF
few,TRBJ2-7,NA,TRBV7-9,TGTGCCAGCAGCCCCTTGGGAAAGATCGACGAGCAGTACTTC,CASSPLGKIDEQYF
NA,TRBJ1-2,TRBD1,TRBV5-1,TGCGCCAGCAGCTTGGCCGGGACAGGGAATGGCTACACCTTC,CASSLAGTGNGYTF
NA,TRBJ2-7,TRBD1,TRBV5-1,TGCGCCAGCAGCTTCGGGGGGACAGGGATAACCTACGAGCAGTACTTC,CASSFGGTGITYEQYF
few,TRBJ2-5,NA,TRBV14,TGTGCCAGCAGCCAAAAGGGGCAAGAGACCCAGTACTTC,CASSQKGQETQYF
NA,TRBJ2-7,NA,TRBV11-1,TGTGCCAGCAGCTCGGGTGGGCTAGTGGTGGACTACGAGCAGTACTTC,CASSSGGLVVDYEQYF
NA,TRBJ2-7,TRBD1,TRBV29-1,TGCAGCGTTGAAGGGGGGGACAGGGGGGTCTCCTACGAGCAGTACTTC,CSVEGGDRGVSYEQYF
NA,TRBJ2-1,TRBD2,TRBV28,TGTGCCAGCAGTTTATTAAGGGGTCTAGCGGCTCACAATGAGCAGTTCTTC,CASSLLRGLAAHNEQFF
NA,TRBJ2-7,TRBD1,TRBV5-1,TGCGCCAGCAGTTTGAGCTTAGGCGGACAGGGGAGCTCCTACGAGCAGTACTTC,CASSLSLGGQGSSYEQYF
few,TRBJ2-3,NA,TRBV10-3,TGTGCCATCTGGCCTGGGAACACAGATACGCAGTATTTT,CAIWPGNTDTQYF
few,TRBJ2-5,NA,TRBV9,TGTGCCAGCAGCGCATGGGACGGAGACCAAGAGACCCAGTACTTC,CASSAWDGDQETQYF
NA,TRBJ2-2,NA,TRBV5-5,TGTGCCAGCAGAGGAGGGGTGGAGCTGTTTTTT,CASRGGVELFF
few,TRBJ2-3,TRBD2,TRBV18,TGTGCCAGCTCACCGTTAGCGGGGGGACCCCCTGGCACAGATACGCAGTATTTT,CASSPLAGGPPGTDTQYF
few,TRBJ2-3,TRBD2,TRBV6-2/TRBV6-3,TGTGCCAGCAGTTACTACAGCGGGAGGGCGACAGATACGCAGTATTTT,CASSYYSGRATDTQYF
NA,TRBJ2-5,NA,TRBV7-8,TGTGCCAGCAGCTTAGTAAGGGTCAGAGAGACCCAGTACTTC,CASSLVRVRETQYF
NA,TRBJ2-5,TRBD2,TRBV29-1,TGCAGCGTTGGTGTAGCGGGAGGACAAGAGACCCAGTACTTC,CSVGVAGGQETQYF
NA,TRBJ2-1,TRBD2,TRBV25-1,TGTGCCAGCAGTGAATCCCAACTAGCGGGAGTGCGCAATGAGCAGTTCTTC,CASSESQLAGVRNEQFF
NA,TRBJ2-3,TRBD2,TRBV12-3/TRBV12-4,TGTGCCAGCCAGACAGGACTAGCGGGAGCTGGGTCGCAGTATTTT,CASQTGLAGAGSQYF
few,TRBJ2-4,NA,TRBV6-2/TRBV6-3,TGTGCCAGCAGTTACAGGGCTGGATACATTCAGTACTTC,CASSYRAGYIQYF
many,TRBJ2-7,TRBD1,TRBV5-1,TGCGCCAGCAGCTTGGGGGACAGCTCCTACGAGCAGTACTTC,CASSLGDSSYEQYF
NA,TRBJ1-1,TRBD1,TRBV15,TGTGCCACCAGCCGCTCACCAGGGGGCACTGAAGCTTTCTTT,CATSRSPGGTEAFF
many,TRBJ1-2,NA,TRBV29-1,TGCAGCGTCTCACCCGTTCCTAACTATGGCTACACCTTC,CSVSPVPNYGYTF
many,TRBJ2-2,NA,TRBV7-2,TGTGCCAGCAGCTTAGTTTACACCGGGGAGCTGTTTTTT,CASSLVYTGELFF
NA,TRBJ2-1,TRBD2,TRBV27,TGTGCCAGCAGTTTAGCGGGACTAGCGGGGGGGCATGAGCAGTTCTTC,CASSLAGLAGGHEQFF
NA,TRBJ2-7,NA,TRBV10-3,TGTGCCACTAAGGACCTGGGGGAGCAGTACTTC,CATKDLGEQYF
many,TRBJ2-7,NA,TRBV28,TGTGCCAGCAGTTGGGCCTACGAGCAGTACTTC,CASSWAYEQYF
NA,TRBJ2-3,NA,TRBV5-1,TGCGCCAGCAGCTTGGTACACCCAGGGGGCACAGATACGCAGTATTTT,CASSLVHPGGTDTQYF
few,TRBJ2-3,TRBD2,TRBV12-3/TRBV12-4,TGTGCCAGCACCGGAGCGGGAGGACCCAGAGATACGCAGTATTTT,CASTGAGGPRDTQYF